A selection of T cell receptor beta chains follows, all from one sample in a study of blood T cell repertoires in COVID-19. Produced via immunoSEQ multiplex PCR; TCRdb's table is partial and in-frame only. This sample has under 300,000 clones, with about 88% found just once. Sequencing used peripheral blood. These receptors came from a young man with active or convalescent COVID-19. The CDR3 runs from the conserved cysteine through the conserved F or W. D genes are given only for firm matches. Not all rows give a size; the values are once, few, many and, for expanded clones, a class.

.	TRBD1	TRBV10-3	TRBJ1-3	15	TGTGCCACCGTTTATGGGACAGGGGCTGGAAACACCATATATTTT	CATVYGTGAGNTIYF
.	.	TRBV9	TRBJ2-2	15	TGTGCCAGCAGCGTAGGGAGACCCGACACCGGGGAGCTGTTTTTT	CASSVGRPDTGELFF
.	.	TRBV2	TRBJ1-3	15	TGTGCACTGATGTTAGCCGGTCGTGCTGGAAACACCATATATTTT	CALMLAGRAGNTIYF
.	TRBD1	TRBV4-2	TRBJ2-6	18	TGTGCCAGCAGCCAAGATGGGACAGGGGGCTCTGGGGCCAACGTCCTGACTTTC	CASSQDGTGGSGANVLTF
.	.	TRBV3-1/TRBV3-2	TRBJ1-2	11	TGTGCCAGCAGCCCGTACTATCGCTACACCTTC	CASSPYYRYTF
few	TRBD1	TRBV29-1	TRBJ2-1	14	TGCAGCGTTGAAGACTCAGGGGGCTACAATGAGCAGTTCTTC	CSVEDSGGYNEQFF
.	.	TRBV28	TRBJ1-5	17	TGTGCCAGCAGTCCAACCGGGACACATTATAGCAATCAGCCCCAGCATTTT	CASSPTGTHYSNQPQHF
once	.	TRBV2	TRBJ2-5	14	TGTGCCAGCAGCCTTAGCGATCTACAAGAGACCCAGTACTTC	CASSLSDLQETQYF
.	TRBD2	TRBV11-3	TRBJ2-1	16	TGTGCCAGCAGCCCCCGAGCGGGAGGCCTTTACAATGAGCAGTTCTTC	CASSPRAGGLYNEQFF
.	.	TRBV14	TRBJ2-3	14	TGTGCCAGCAGCCATCCCAGGTTCACAGATACGCAGTATTTT	CASSHPRFTDTQYF
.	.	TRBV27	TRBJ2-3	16	TGTGCCAGCAGTTCAGCAGGGGCATCTAGCACAGATACGCAGTATTTT	CASSSAGASSTDTQYF
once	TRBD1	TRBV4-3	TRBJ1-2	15	TGCGCCAGCAGCCTCTACCAGGGGGAGAACTATGGCTACACCTTC	CASSLYQGENYGYTF
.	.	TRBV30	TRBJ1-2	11	TGTGCCTGGACCTGGGGAGGTGGCTACACCTTC	CAWTWGGGYTF
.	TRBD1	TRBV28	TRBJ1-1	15	TGTGCCAGCAGTCCTCATACGGGACAGGGCACTGAAGCTTTCTTT	CASSPHTGQGTEAFF
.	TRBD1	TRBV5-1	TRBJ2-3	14	TGCGCCAGCAGCGGGGGACAGGGACTTGATACGCAGTATTTT	CASSGGQGLDTQYF
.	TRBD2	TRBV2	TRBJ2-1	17	TGTGCCAGCAGTGGTGATAGCCTAGCGGGAGTAGGAGATGAGCAGTTCTTC	CASSGDSLAGVGDEQFF
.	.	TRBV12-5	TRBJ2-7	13	TGTGCTAGTGGTTTGCAGGGATTGATCGAGCAGTACTTC	CASGLQGLIEQYF
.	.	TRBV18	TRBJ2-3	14	TGTGCCAGCTCACCGGGCGTTAGGTCAGACACGCAGTATTTT	CASSPGVRSDTQYF
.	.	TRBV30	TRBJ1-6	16	TGTGCCTGGAGTGTACAGTCCCCGGGGGTAAATTCACCCCTCCACTTT	CAWSVQSPGVNSPLHF
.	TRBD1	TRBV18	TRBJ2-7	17	TGTGCCAGCTCACCAACCCGACCAGGGGGCGCTCTTTACGAGCAGTACTTC	CASSPTRPGGALYEQYF
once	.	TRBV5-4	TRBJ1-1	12	TGTGCCAGCAGCTCCGTTTACACTGAAGCTTTCTTT	CASSSVYTEAFF
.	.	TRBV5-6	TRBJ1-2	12	TGTGCCAGCAGCTTCGGGGGGGTCGGCTACACCTTC	CASSFGGVGYTF
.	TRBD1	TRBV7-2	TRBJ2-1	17	TGTGCCAGCAGCCCGAGGGACAGTTGGAGCTCCTACAATGAGCAGTTCTTC	CASSPRDSWSSYNEQFF
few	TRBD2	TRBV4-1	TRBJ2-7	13	TGCGCCAGCAGCCAGACTAGCGGATACGAGCAGTACTTC	CASSQTSGYEQYF